A selection of T cell receptor beta chains follows, all from one sample in a study of blood T cell repertoires in COVID-19. Profiling relied on immunoSEQ multiplex PCR, and the TCRdb table lists in-frame clones only, not all of them. The repertoire holds around 300,000 clones, roughly 90% seen once, with 1.5% to 2% in the top ten. Sequenced material: PBMCs or T cells enriched from blood (not recorded which). These receptors came from a woman aged 55-70 years who had recovered from COVID-19. CDR3s include the opening cysteine and the closing phenylalanine or tryptophan.

v_gene	j_gene	CDR3aa
TRBV2	TRBJ2-7	CASSEGQGTYEQYF
TRBV7-6	TRBJ2-3	CASSRTGDTQYF
TRBV28	TRBJ2-7	CASSRPTNLIYEQYF
TRBV7-9	TRBJ1-4	CASRPGTVDEKLFF
TRBV30	TRBJ2-1	CACSSGTIQFF
TRBV9	TRBJ2-1	CASSVVSGRHNEQFF
TRBV5-1	TRBJ2-1	CASSEQGHLSYNEQFF
TRBV3-1/TRBV3-2	TRBJ1-3	CASSRGRGSGNTIYF
TRBV19	TRBJ1-2	CASSSLDSLLGYTF
TRBV5-1	TRBJ1-1	CASSPWTSDTEAFF
TRBV5-4	TRBJ2-1	CASSSRDRLNEQFF
TRBV19	TRBJ2-7	CASSMGHLRAEQYF
TRBV7-9	TRBJ2-1	CASSPGLAGVEQFF
TRBV28	TRBJ1-5	CASRVNRGQLGNQPQHF
TRBV19	TRBJ2-5	CASSPGDRGQETQYF
TRBV28	TRBJ1-5	CASSIGPEPQHF
TRBV3-1/TRBV3-2	TRBJ2-2	CASSPGLAGSGELFF
TRBV7-9	TRBJ1-4	CASSFSVEKLFF
TRBV11-2	TRBJ1-6	CASRGQGANSPLHF
TRBV28	TRBJ2-7	CASSFPTSGLEYEQYF
TRBV11-3	TRBJ1-6	CASSLGTAGSLNSPLHF
TRBV30	TRBJ2-3	CAWNKRGGTDTQYF
TRBV5-6	TRBJ1-4	CASSLSGILYEKLFF
TRBV3-1/TRBV3-2	TRBJ2-1	CASSPRRSEQFF
TRBV3-1/TRBV3-2	TRBJ2-7	CASSRWRGDYEQYF
TRBV5-1	TRBJ2-5	CASSLVTPGETQYF
TRBV7-8	TRBJ1-4	CASSLAAGATNEKLFF
TRBV5-1	TRBJ1-1	CASSPAGQNFEAFF
TRBV28	TRBJ2-1	CASSREQQFF
TRBV3-1/TRBV3-2	TRBJ2-7	CASSQLGQRGYEQYF